The 8 T cell receptor beta chains presented below share a single source sample, sequenced in a study of blood T cell repertoires in COVID-19. Libraries were prepared by immunoSEQ multiplex PCR; TCRdb keeps only in-frame clonotypes and omits some of them. In the table there are about 180,000 clones, roughly 87% of which are singletons. Sequenced material: peripheral blood. The receptors were sampled from a woman in her sixties or seventies with COVID-19, enrolled during active disease.

This chain connects TRBV28 to TRBJ2-1; 7 bases line up with TRBD1. The V gene's germline CDR1 is MDHEN and CDR2 SYDVKM. The CDR3 contains 15 residues. V lost 7 bases and J lost 4; bases outside the gene matches: 10. The CDR3 coding sequence is TGTGCCAGCATCAAGACAGGGTCTTGGTACAATGAGCAGTTCTTC. It yields the protein CASIKTGSWYNEQFF.

The chain has TRBV19 and TRBJ2-7; 9 nucleotides align to TRBD1. Per the germline V gene, CDR1 is LNHDA and CDR2 is SQIVND (reference sequence). Trimming removed 3 bases from V and 2 bases from J; junction bases left unmatched: 5. The CDR3 spans 15 residues. CDR3 sequence reads: CASSIAGTGPYEQYF. CDR3 coding DNA: TGTGCCAGTAGTATCGCCGGGACAGGGCCCTACGAGCAGTACTTC.

V and J are TRBV20-1 and TRBJ2-1; unclear D gene. V shed 6 bases and J shed 5 bases, with 8 bases lying between them. This CDR3 is 11 amino acids long. The germline V gene has CDR1 DFQATT and CDR2 SNEGSKA (reference sequence). The CDR3 spells CSAPSHNEQFF. The CDR3 coding sequence is TGCAGTGCCCCTAGTCACAATGAGCAGTTCTTC.

The chain links TRBV6-5 to TRBJ1-2, with 9 bases identical to TRBD1. After removal of 10 bases from V and 8 bases from J, the junction contained 11 bases not matched to a gene. In germline, CDR1 is MNHEY, CDR2 SVGAGI. The CDR3 loop spans 13 amino acids. The CDR3 region is CATTIQGAGGYTF. CDR3 DNA: TGTGCCACCACAATACAGGGGGCAGGCGGCTACACCTTC.

The rearrangement links TRBV11-2 to TRBJ2-1; 7 bases match TRBD2. Germline CDR1 reads SGHAT; CDR2 reads FQNNGV. The V gene end was trimmed by 6 bases and the J gene end by 10 bases; junction bases not matched to a gene: 6. The CDR3 loop spans 12 amino acids. In DNA form, the CDR3 reads TGTGCCAGCAGAATAAGGGGAGGGGAGCAGTTCTTC. Translating it yields CASRIRGGEQFF. Combining the CDR3 with reference TRBV11-2 and TRBJ2-1 gives the whole variable domain EAGVAQSPRYKIIEKRQSVAFWCNPISGHATLYWYQQILGQGPKLLIQFQNNGVVDDSQLPKDRFSAERLKGVDSTLKIQPAKLEDSAVYLCASRIRGGEQFFGPGTRLTVL.

The genes are TRBV5-4 and TRBJ2-3; D gene ambiguous. Germline V lookup: CDR1 SGHNT, CDR2 YYREEE (reference sequence). Trimming pared 4 bases from V and 0 bases from J, leaving 6 bases between. This CDR3 has 13 residues. CDR3 residues: CASSAYSTDTQYF. The CDR3 DNA is TGTGCCAGCAGCGCCTACAGCACAGATACGCAGTATTTT.

The rearrangement links TRBV2 to TRBJ2-3, with TRBD2 matching 8 bases. This CDR3 is built from 14 residues. J gave up 1 base and V 8 bases, and 5 bases lay outside the gene matches. CDR1 and CDR2 from the germline V gene are SNHLY and FYNNEI. This CDR3 is CASQAGVRTDTQYF. CDR3 nucleotides: TGTGCCAGCCAAGCGGGAGTACGCACAGATACGCAGTATTTT.

The chain recombines TRBV4-3 with TRBJ2-1; D is perhaps TRBD2 (6 bases). V lost 3 bases to trimming and J lost 8 bases, with 29 bases between them. Germline V gives CDR1 LGHNA, CDR2 YSLEER. CDR3 size: 19 residues. The CDR3 DNA reads TGCGCCAGCAGCCACTTCCTGGGTACGGGACTCTCCTCTGACGATGAGCAGTTCTTC. This codes for CASSHFLGTGLSSDDEQFF.